The rows below give T cell receptor beta chains drawn from one sample of a study of Graves' ophthalmopathy and Graves' hyperthyroidism. TCRdb reanalysed the multiplex PCR reads using MiXCR and keeps one entry per CDR3 protein. Of about 620,000 distinct CDR3 sequences in the sample, about a fifth were seen once. The source material was peripheral blood. Every receptor here comes from a woman under 30 with stable Graves' hyperthyroidism. Some clones in this sample may be carry-over from other donors' samples. Each CDR3 is given with its conserved first and last residue. Fields, in order: D gene, J gene, clone size, V gene, CDR3 protein, CDR3 DNA. The D gene is left open where the match is weak. Clone size is given for some rows only: seen once, a few or many times, or a class if the clone is expanded.

d_call: TRBD1; j_call: TRBJ2-5; clone_size: many; v_call: TRBV11-2; cdr3_aa: CASSRMRGQAGETQYF; cdr3_nt: TGTGCCAGCAGCCGAATGAGGGGGCAAGCCGGAGAGACCCAGTACTTC
d_call: -; j_call: TRBJ1-1; clone_size: -; v_call: TRBV19; cdr3_aa: CASSIAGFDAFF; cdr3_nt: TGTGCCAGTAGTATCGCAGGGTTTGACGCTTTCTTT
d_call: TRBD1; j_call: TRBJ1-1; clone_size: many; v_call: TRBV20-1; cdr3_aa: CSANRDRANTEAFF; cdr3_nt: TGCAGTGCCAATAGGGACAGGGCGAACACTGAAGCTTTCTTT
d_call: -; j_call: TRBJ1-6; clone_size: many; v_call: TRBV14; cdr3_aa: CASSQHDSPLHF; cdr3_nt: TGTGCCAGCAGCCAGCATGATTCACCCCTCCACTTT
d_call: TRBD1; j_call: TRBJ2-5; clone_size: many; v_call: TRBV12-3/TRBV12-4; cdr3_aa: CASSPDRGSHQETQYF; cdr3_nt: TGTGCCAGCAGTCCCGACAGGGGAAGCCATCAAGAGACCCAGTACTTC
d_call: TRBD1; j_call: TRBJ2-7; clone_size: many; v_call: TRBV11-1; cdr3_aa: CASSRLPGQGVNEQYF; cdr3_nt: TGTGCCAGCAGCCGGTTACCGGGACAGGGGGTTAACGAGCAGTACTTC
d_call: TRBD2; j_call: TRBJ2-7; clone_size: -; v_call: TRBV6-1; cdr3_aa: CASSEGGSGSPYEQYF; cdr3_nt: TGTGCCAGCAGTGAAGGTGGCAGCGGGAGTCCCTACGAGCAGTACTTC
d_call: -; j_call: TRBJ1-5; clone_size: -; v_call: TRBV2; cdr3_aa: CASSDLTLPQHF; cdr3_nt: TGTGCCAGCAGTGATCTGACCCTACCCCAGCATTTT
d_call: TRBD1; j_call: TRBJ1-2; clone_size: many; v_call: TRBV6-1; cdr3_aa: CASSAGQGAYGYTF; cdr3_nt: TGTGCCAGCAGTGCGGGACAGGGTGCCTATGGCTACACCTTC
d_call: TRBD1; j_call: TRBJ2-7; clone_size: many; v_call: TRBV3-1; cdr3_aa: CASSATGAEQYF; cdr3_nt: TGTGCCAGCAGCGCCACAGGGGCCGAGCAGTACTTC
d_call: TRBD1; j_call: TRBJ1-1; clone_size: many; v_call: TRBV6-5; cdr3_aa: CASSYAAAGTDDTEAFF; cdr3_nt: TGTGCCAGCAGTTACGCTGCAGCCGGGACAGATGACACTGAAGCTTTCTTT
d_call: -; j_call: TRBJ2-7; clone_size: few; v_call: TRBV6-1; cdr3_aa: CASSRKVTYEQYF; cdr3_nt: TGTGCCAGCAGTCGTAAGGTGACCTACGAGCAGTACTTC
d_call: -; j_call: TRBJ1-3; clone_size: -; v_call: TRBV6-2/TRBV6-3; cdr3_aa: CASSYPRTIRGNTIYF; cdr3_nt: TGTGCCAGCAGTTACCCAAGGACCATCCGCGGAAACACCATATATTTT
d_call: TRBD2; j_call: TRBJ2-7; clone_size: few; v_call: TRBV18; cdr3_aa: CASSGGGAVEQYF; cdr3_nt: TGTGCCAGCTCAGGCGGGGGGGCTGTCGAGCAGTACTTC
d_call: -; j_call: TRBJ2-2; clone_size: -; v_call: TRBV12-3/TRBV12-4; cdr3_aa: CASSFWGNAGELFF; cdr3_nt: TGTGCCAGCAGTTTTTGGGGAAACGCCGGGGAGCTGTTTTTT
d_call: -; j_call: TRBJ1-3; clone_size: many; v_call: TRBV12-3/TRBV12-4; cdr3_aa: CASSLTGIGGNTIYF; cdr3_nt: TGTGCCAGCAGTCTCACAGGGATTGGTGGAAACACCATATATTTT
d_call: -; j_call: TRBJ2-2; clone_size: few; v_call: TRBV6-1; cdr3_aa: CASSGGDRGGELFF; cdr3_nt: TGTGCCAGCAGTGGGGGGGACCGGGGCGGGGAGCTGTTTTTT
d_call: -; j_call: TRBJ1-1; clone_size: many; v_call: TRBV12-3/TRBV12-4; cdr3_aa: CASSFGISGGNTEAFF; cdr3_nt: TGTGCCAGCAGTTTCGGTATCAGCGGGGGGAACACTGAAGCTTTCTTT
d_call: -; j_call: TRBJ1-5; clone_size: -; v_call: TRBV6-5; cdr3_aa: CASSFQGRLPQHF; cdr3_nt: TGTGCCAGCAGTTTTCAGGGGCGGTTGCCCCAGCATTTT
d_call: TRBD2; j_call: TRBJ2-7; clone_size: many; v_call: TRBV7-2; cdr3_aa: CASSSTSGAPRHF; cdr3_nt: TGTGCCAGCAGCTCGACTAGCGGGGCCCCGCGTCACTTC
d_call: TRBD1; j_call: TRBJ2-7; clone_size: -; v_call: TRBV6-4; cdr3_aa: CASRDRGTGTGTYEQYF; cdr3_nt: TGTGCCAGCCGGGACAGGGGAACCGGGACTGGAACCTACGAGCAGTACTTC
d_call: -; j_call: TRBJ1-2; clone_size: -; v_call: TRBV6-5; cdr3_aa: CASSYSMGDNPYGYTF; cdr3_nt: TGTGCCAGCAGTTACTCCATGGGGGACAACCCCTATGGCTACACCTTC